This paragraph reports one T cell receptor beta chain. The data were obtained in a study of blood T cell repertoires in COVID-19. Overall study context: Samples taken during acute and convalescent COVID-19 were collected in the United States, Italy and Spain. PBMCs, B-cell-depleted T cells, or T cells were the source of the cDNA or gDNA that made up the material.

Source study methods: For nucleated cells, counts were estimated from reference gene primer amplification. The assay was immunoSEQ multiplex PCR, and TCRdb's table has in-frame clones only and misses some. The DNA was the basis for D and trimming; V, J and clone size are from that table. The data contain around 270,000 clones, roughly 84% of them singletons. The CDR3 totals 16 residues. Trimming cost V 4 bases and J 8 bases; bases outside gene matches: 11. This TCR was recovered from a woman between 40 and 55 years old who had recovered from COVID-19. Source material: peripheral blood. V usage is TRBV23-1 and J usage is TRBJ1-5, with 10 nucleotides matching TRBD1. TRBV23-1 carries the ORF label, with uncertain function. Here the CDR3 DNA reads TGCGCCAGCAGTCTCCGGGACAGGGGCATACAAGAGCCCCAGCATTTT. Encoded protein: CASSLRDRGIQEPQHF.